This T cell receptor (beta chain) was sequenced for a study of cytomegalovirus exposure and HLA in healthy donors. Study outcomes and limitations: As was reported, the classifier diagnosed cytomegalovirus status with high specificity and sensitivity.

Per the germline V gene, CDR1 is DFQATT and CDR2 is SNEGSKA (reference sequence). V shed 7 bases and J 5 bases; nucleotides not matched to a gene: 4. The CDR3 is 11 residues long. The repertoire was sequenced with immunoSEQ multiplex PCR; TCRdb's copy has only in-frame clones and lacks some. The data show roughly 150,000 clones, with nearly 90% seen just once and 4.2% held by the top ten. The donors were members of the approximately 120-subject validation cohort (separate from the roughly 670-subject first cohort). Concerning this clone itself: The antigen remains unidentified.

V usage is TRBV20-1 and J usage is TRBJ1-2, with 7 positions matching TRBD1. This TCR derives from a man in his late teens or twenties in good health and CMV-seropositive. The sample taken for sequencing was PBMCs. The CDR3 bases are TGCAGTGGGCAGGGGGGATATGGCTACACCTTC. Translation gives CSGQGGYGYTF.